These 8 T cell receptor beta chains share one sample of origin, sequenced in a study of cytomegalovirus exposure and HLA in healthy donors. Primers for the PCR totalled 60 Vbeta and 13 Jbeta. Sequencing used immunoSEQ multiplex PCR; TCRdb keeps in-frame clones, though not all of them. This table holds fewer than 110,000 clones, about 85% found once. Sequenced input: PBMCs. Receptors were obtained from a man in his thirties or forties in good health and CMV-seronegative.

CDR3 region: CASSLDGGSTDTQYF. CDR3 nucleotides: TGTGCCAGCAGCTTGGACGGCGGGAGCACAGATACGCAGTATTTT. The chain recombines TRBV7-3 with TRBJ2-3, with TRBD2 as a possible D gene (5 bases). The CDR3 is made up of 15 amino acids. Germline V gene lookup returns CDR1 SGHTA and CDR2 FQGTGA. V was clipped by 3 bases and J by 0 bases, with 10 bases between them.

The rearrangement joins TRBV19 to TRBJ1-2, with a weak D call TRBD1 (5 bases). The V gene lost 5 bases and the J gene lost 2 bases, with 12 bases spanning the gap. The CDR3 has 14 residues. CDR1 is LNHDA and CDR2 is SQIVND in the germline V gene (reference sequence). CDR3 protein: CASSPGHLNYGYTF. In DNA, the CDR3 is TGTGCCAGTAGTCCAGGACATCTGAACTATGGCTACACCTTC.

This rearrangement joins TRBV6-1 to TRBJ1-2; no firm D call. V lost 2 bases and J 8 bases, leaving 15 bases between the germline ends. The CDR3 extends over 14 amino acids. CDR1 is MNHNS, CDR2 SASEGT, per germline. CDR3 in amino acids: CASSESASRRGYTF. The CDR3 DNA follows: TGTGCCAGCAGTGAATCTGCCTCCCGGAGGGGCTACACCTTC.

This clone was recorded only once. This sequence joins TRBV28 and TRBJ2-7, with D possibly TRBD1 on 5 matching bases. CDR1 and CDR2 from the germline V gene are MDHEN and SYDVKM. V was trimmed by 3 bases and J by 3 bases, leaving 6 bases between them. The CDR3 totals 12 residues. The CDR3 loop is CASSLTDYEQYF. CDR3 coding DNA: TGTGCCAGCAGTTTGACAGACTACGAGCAGTACTTC. The entire variable domain, with the rest obtained from reference TRBV28 and TRBJ2-7, is as follows: DVKVTQSSRYLVKRTGEKVFLECVQDMDHENMFWYRQDPGLGLRLIYFSYDVKMKEKGDIPEGYSVSREKKERFSLILESASTNQTSMYLCASSLTDYEQYFGPGTRLTVT.

In DNA, the CDR3 is TGTGCCAGCAGCTTCCCCGGGACTAGCGGAGAGACCCAGTACTTC. Its translation is CASSFPGTSGETQYF. The chain uses TRBV7-9 and TRBJ2-5; 11 nucleotides line up with TRBD2. This CDR3 is 15 amino acids long. The trim removed 3 bases at V and 4 bases at J, leaving 4 bases unmatched. Germline CDR1 and CDR2: SEHNR and FQNEAQ (reference sequence).

This clone is classed as medium-sized. The chain combines TRBV28 with TRBJ1-1; 7 nucleotides align to TRBD1. CDR1 and CDR2 (germline): MDHEN, SYDVKM. The CDR3 contains 16 residues. V gave up 8 bases and J gave up 0 bases; unmatched junction bases: 12. DNA of the CDR3: TGTGCCAGCCGATCGTTCCAGGGACAGCTGAACACTGAAGCTTTCTTT. Its translation is CASRSFQGQLNTEAFF.

This sequence joins TRBV10-3 and TRBJ2-1; 9 bases match TRBD1. The trim removed 6 bases at V and 9 bases at J, leaving 6 bases unmatched. Germline V CDR1 and CDR2: ENHRY, SYGVKD. This CDR3 is built from 13 residues. CDR3 sequence: CAISVGQGIEQFF. In nucleotides, the CDR3 is TGTGCCATCAGCGTGGGACAGGGTATTGAGCAGTTCTTC.

V and J are TRBV28 and TRBJ2-1; D is perhaps TRBD2 (6 bases). V gave up 5 bases and J gave up 5 bases, with 13 bases separating them. This CDR3 has 14 amino acids. Germline V gene lookup returns CDR1 MDHEN and CDR2 SYDVKM. CDR3 DNA sequence: TGTGCCAGCAGTCGGAGCGGGCGGAACAATGAGCAGTTCTTC. This gives the protein CASSRSGRNNEQFF.